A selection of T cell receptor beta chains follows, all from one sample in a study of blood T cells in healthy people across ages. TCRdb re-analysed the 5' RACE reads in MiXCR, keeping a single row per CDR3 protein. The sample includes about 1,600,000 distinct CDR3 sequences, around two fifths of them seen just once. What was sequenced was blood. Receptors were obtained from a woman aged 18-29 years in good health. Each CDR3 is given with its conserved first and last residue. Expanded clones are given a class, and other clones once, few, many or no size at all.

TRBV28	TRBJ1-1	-	CASFSRTGRGTEAFF
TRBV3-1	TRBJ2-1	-	CASSQEVLRGVETQFF
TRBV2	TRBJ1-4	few	CASSGWQPNEKLFF
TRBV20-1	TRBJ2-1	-	CSARSSSVGLAGVSSYNEQFF
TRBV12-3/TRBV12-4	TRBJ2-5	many	CASSLSGSGETQYF
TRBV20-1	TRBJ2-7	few	CSARFLAGVSYEQYF
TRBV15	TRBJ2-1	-	CATSTGLLNNEQFF
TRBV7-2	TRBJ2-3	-	CASTVGGRALDTQYF
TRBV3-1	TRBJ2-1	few	CASSPGLRGQFF
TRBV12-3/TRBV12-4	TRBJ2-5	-	CASSLTSGVWETQYF
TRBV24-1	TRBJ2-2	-	CATSDHRQGNTGELFF